This record looks at one TCR beta chain sequence and its context. There are many counts of this clonotype. The antigen it recognizes is unknown. Base qualities are not recorded, but no much larger clone differs from it by a single base. Spanning cysteine to phenylalanine, the CDR3 consists of 12 amino acids. Only the CDR3 region is kept as DNA, spanning 36 bases read in frame from base 1. V is cut by 7 bases and J by 6 bases, and the space between the germline ends is 10 bases. In the germline V gene, CDR1 corresponds to SGHAT and CDR2 to FQNNGV. The source of the sample is a study of T cells in Graves' hyperthyroidism and ophthalmopathy (dated by TCRdb to between 2017 and 2020). Study-wide context: Peripheral blood was sampled at the time of initial diagnosis, prior to any treatment. After blood sampling, hyperthyroidism patients were treated with methimazole at a starting dose of 30 mg daily, and ophthalmopathy patients were treated with high-dose intravenous methylprednisolone. For training and testing, the 100 or so patients in the discovery cohort were randomly divided in a 7:3 ratio. Prospective prediction of ophthalmopathy was tested in an independent validation cohort of about 19 hyperthyroidism patients and approximately 17 patients who later progressed to ophthalmopathy. In about six Graves' hyperthyroidism patients, the study also compared T-cell repertoires from thyroid tissue with T-cell repertoires from blood. The paper describes TCR Vbeta CDR3 sequencing of around 140 peripheral blood samples, made up of around 41 ophthalmopathy patients, 70 to 75 hyperthyroidism patients and about 17 progressor patients. To identify TCR V-J signatures that set the groups apart, the researchers used a discovery cohort of about a hundred patients, made up of 43 with Graves' ophthalmopathy and 55 to 65 with stable Graves' hyperthyroidism. Overall results and qualifications from the work: In cross-validation, a model built on a 13 V-J signature told ophthalmopathy apart from stable hyperthyroidism with approximately 90% sensitivity and roughly 83% specificity, and in testing the same model reached 80%/75%. In validation, the model predicted progression to ophthalmopathy with 55% to 71% sensitivity and 72% to 75% specificity, a median of roughly seven months before onset. Sample size was not statistically predetermined, and investigators were not blinded to group allocation. Most expanded thyroid clonotypes (frequency above 0.001) were also detected in blood, suggesting blood repertoires may reflect thyroid immune responses.

Hyperthyroidism patients were aged 18 to 65 years and newly diagnosed, with disease duration of less than 2 months. The study excluded patients with uncontrolled infections, other autoimmune diseases, pregnancy or lactation. Diagnoses relied on clinical symptoms, serum thyroxine and TRAb, thyroid ultrasound and orbital computed tomography. Blood from progressor patients was drawn when they were first diagnosed with hyperthyroidism, before any ophthalmopathy symptoms appeared. PBMCs were isolated from around 10 ml of fresh peripheral blood by Ficoll-Paque density gradient centrifugation. Progressor patients were first diagnosed with Graves' hyperthyroidism and then developed ophthalmopathy during follow-up. Total RNA was extracted using Trizol reagent, and RNA quality was assessed on an Agilent 2100 Bioanalyzer. TCR beta CDR3 regions were amplified from RNA transcripts. For the first round of RT-PCR on the TCR CDR3, the HTBI primer set was used together with the Qiagen OneStep RT-PCR kit. Libraries were constructed in a second round of multiplex PCR, after which size selection and purification were carried out. Sequencing of the libraries was done on an Illumina HiSeq2000 using paired-end 100 bp reads. The authors' analysis ran thus. Raw data were processed with SOAPnuke, discarding reads with adapters, uncalled bases, mean Phred below 15, or no exact constant-primer or identifier match. High-quality paired reads were merged using COPE v1.2.5, and each unique nucleotide sequence was defined as a clonotype. MiTCR v1.1 was used to align clonotypes to the IMGT TRBV, TRBD and TRBJ reference segments. Analysis was restricted to V-J combinations with a frequency above 0.0001, which covered 98% to 99.2% of repertoires. A TCS score was defined as the ratio of F50 (clonal expansion) to E x V (chaos), with BLOSUM62-based TCRdist applied between CDR3 peptides within each V-J. Welch's t-statistics and random forest reduced 500 to 650 V-J features to 13, which were used in a naive Bayes classifier (R e1071). TCRdb cleaned the public reads at Q25 with fastp, built clones with MiXCR and kept in-frame beta chains. Identical CDR3 protein sequences are pooled into one entry, listed with their most common genes and DNA. What appears here as the V and J calls and clone size reflects TCRdb's work, not the paper's. The sample table shows about 160,000 distinct CDR3 sequences, and over 8% are seen once. About 20% of the sample rests with the top ten.

The receptor comes from a woman between 18 and 30 years old with Graves' hyperthyroidism that later progressed to Graves' ophthalmopathy. Rearrangement joined TRBV11-2 to TRBJ2-1; no D gene can be assigned with confidence. Material: blood. The CDR3 amino acid sequence is: CASTGYRNEQFF. The base sequence is TGTGCCAGCACCGGGTACCGCAATGAGCAGTTCTTC.